These 20 T cell receptor beta chains share one sample of origin, sequenced in a study of cytomegalovirus exposure and HLA in healthy donors. The PCR contained 60 Vbeta and 13 Jbeta primers. Clones were read by immunoSEQ multiplex PCR, and TCRdb kept only the in-frame ones, dropping some. The sample lists 200,000 to 300,000 clones, roughly 85% occurring once. Material: PBMCs. Receptors were obtained from a girl aged 2 to 9 in good health and CMV-seronegative.

V is TRBV27 and J is TRBJ1-2; 9 positions agree with TRBD1. Germline V lookup: CDR1 MNHEY, CDR2 SMNVEV (reference sequence). The CDR3 has 15 residues. V shed 8 bases and J 4 bases; nucleotides not matched to a gene: 11. The CDR3 DNA follows: TGTGCCAGCTGCCCCGGGACAGGGTACCCCTATGGCTACACCTTC. It specifies CASCPGTGYPYGYTF.

This chain links TRBV18 with TRBJ1-2; no reliable D call. The CDR3 extends over 12 amino acids. Germline V CDR1 and CDR2: KGHSH, LQKENI. With 3 bases removed from V and 6 bases from J, the gap between germline ends came to 8 bases. CDR3 DNA sequence: TGTGCCAGCTCACCCTCGGGAGATGGCTACACCTTC. Translating gives CASSPSGDGYTF.

This chain uses TRBV7-8 with TRBJ2-3; the match to TRBD2 covers 7 bases. There are 14 residues in the CDR3. V was clipped by 5 bases and J by 4 bases; unmatched bases: 6. Germline CDR1 and CDR2: SGHVS and FQNEAQ. The CDR3 bases are TGTGCCAGCAGCGGCGGGGGAGTCGCAGATACGCAGTATTTT. This encodes CASSGGGVADTQYF.

This clone has a handful of counts. This rearrangement joins TRBV7-9 to TRBJ1-4; D gene ambiguous. Germline V CDR1 and CDR2: SEHNR, FQNEAQ (reference sequence). The V and J ends lost 2 bases and 0 bases respectively, with 19 bases between them. The CDR3 is made up of 19 amino acids. The CDR3 spells CASSLKVIRETTTNEKLFF. DNA for the CDR3: TGTGCCAGCAGCTTAAAAGTCATTCGGGAAACTACAACTAATGAAAAACTGTTTTTT.

This chain joins TRBV9 and TRBJ2-7, with TRBD2 matching 12 bases. Losses at the gene ends were 2 bases for V and 2 bases for J; bases not matched to a gene: 2. Looked up from germline, CDR1 is SGDLS and CDR2 is YYNGEE. CDR3 size: 15 residues. The DNA of the CDR3 is TGTGCCAGCAGCGTCTCTAGCGGGGGGGCCTACGAGCAGTACTTC. Its protein product is CASSVSSGGAYEQYF.

Comment on this clone: The junction departs from germline at one end; a sequencing error may be responsible. The chain uses TRBV6-1 and TRBJ1-5; unclear D gene. CDR3 length equals 17 residues. CDR1 is MNHNS, CDR2 SASEGT, per germline. CDR3 loop: CASSGGNGPYSDQPQHF. CDR3 sequence (DNA): TGTGCCAGCAGTGGGGGTAATGGACCTTATAGCGATCAGCCCCAGCATTTT.

The genes are TRBV25-1 and TRBJ1-4; TRBD1 agrees at 9 bases. V lost 3 bases to trimming and J lost 7 bases; unmatched junction nucleotides: 6. The CDR3 is made up of 15 amino acids. CDR1 is MGHDK, CDR2 SYGVNS, per germline. This CDR3 is CASSDRDRVIEKLFF. CDR3 nucleotides: TGTGCCAGCAGTGACCGGGACAGGGTTATTGAAAAACTGTTTTTT.

V is TRBV5-6 and J is TRBJ2-7; tentatively, D is TRBD2 (6 bases). CDR3 length equals 14 residues. Germline CDR1 reads SGHDT; CDR2 reads YYEEEE. The V end was cut by 6 bases, the J end by 3 bases, with 16 bases between. The CDR3 sequence: CASTQPGLLYEQYF. CDR3 DNA sequence: TGTGCCAGCACCCAACCGGGACTCCTCTACGAGCAGTACTTC.

This clone has only a few counts. The chain employs TRBV5-6 and TRBJ2-1; 11 bases are shared with TRBD2. This CDR3 has 14 residues. The germline gives CDR1 SGHDT, CDR2 YYEEEE. J lost 5 bases, V lost 4 bases, and 2 bases had no gene match. The CDR3 DNA follows: TGTGCCAGCAGCCGGGGACTAGCGGACAATGAGCAGTTCTTC. Its translation: CASSRGLADNEQFF.

With regard to this clone: An end of the junction does not agree with germline; a read error may underlie this. The chain joins TRBV27 to TRBJ1-5, with D tentatively TRBD1 (5 bases). There are 14 residues in the CDR3. Germline lookup yields CDR1 MNHEY and CDR2 SMNVEV (reference sequence). The CDR3 sequence is CASSSRAGRQPQHF. The CDR3 DNA is TGTGCCAGTAGTTCCCGGGCAGGGCGGCAGCCCCAGCATTTT.

This chain links TRBV5-4 with TRBJ1-2; D may be TRBD1 (5 bases). The length of the CDR3 is 13 residues. Germline-derived CDR1 and CDR2 are SGHNT and YYREEE (reference sequence). Trimming took off 0 bases at V and 3 bases at J, with 6 bases between the two ends. The CDR3 nucleotides are TGTGCCAGCAGCTTGGGGGGGGACTATGGCTACACCTTC. It is translated as CASSLGGDYGYTF. Variable domain in full (rest from reference TRBV5-4 and TRBJ1-2): ETGVTQSPTHLIKTRGQQVTLRCSSQSGHNTVSWYQQALGQGPQFIFQYYREEENGRGNFPPRFSGLQFPNYSSELNVNALELDDSALYLCASSLGGDYGYTFGSGTRLTVV.

Concerning this clone itself: The sample has other DNA sequences that encode this CDR3 too. The CDR3 DNA reads TGCGCCAGCAGCCTTGACAGGGACTATGGCTACACCTTC. Translation: CASSLDRDYGYTF. This rearrangement joins TRBV5-1 to TRBJ1-2, with TRBD1 matching over 7 bases. J was trimmed by 3 bases and V by 4 bases; bases with no gene match: 3. In germline, CDR1 is SGHRS, CDR2 YFSETQ. There are 13 residues in the CDR3.

The V gene is TRBV19, the J gene TRBJ2-1, with no clear D. The CDR3 contains 13 residues. Trimming pared 5 bases from V and 4 bases from J, leaving 9 bases between. Germline CDR1 LNHDA, CDR2 SQIVND (reference sequence). The CDR3 coding sequence is TGTGCCAGTAGTGTCCTAGGTTACAATGAGCAGTTCTTC. Amino acid sequence: CASSVLGYNEQFF.

The genes are TRBV18 and TRBJ2-3, with a possible D match to TRBD2 (5 bases). Germline CDR1 KGHSH, CDR2 LQKENI. With 6 bases removed from V and 5 bases from J, the gap between germline ends came to 12 bases. The CDR3 covers 13 residues. The CDR3 nucleotides are TGTGCCAGCTCCCCGGGCGGAGGAGATACGCAGTATTTT. Its protein is CASSPGGGDTQYF.

The chain combines TRBV30 with TRBJ1-2; 9 positions agree with TRBD1. The CDR3 is 12 residues long. The V and J ends lost 7 bases and 7 bases, in that order; junction bases with no gene match: 7. Germline V lookup: CDR1 GTSNPN, CDR2 SVGIG (reference sequence). The CDR3 loop is CAYGQGRRGYTF. For the CDR3, the DNA is TGTGCCTATGGACAGGGGCGCCGTGGCTACACCTTC.

V and J are TRBV15 and TRBJ2-1, with TRBD2 as a possible D gene (6 bases). The CDR3 is 15 residues long. Germline assignment: CDR1 LNHNV and CDR2 YYDKDF (reference sequence). V was clipped by 0 bases and J by 6 bases, with 12 bases between them. The CDR3 DNA is TGTGCCACCAGCAGAGATCTCATTAGCGGCAATGAGCAGTTCTTC. Translated: CATSRDLISGNEQFF.

Regarding this clone: Other nucleotide sequences from this sample produce the same CDR3. This chain links TRBV4-1 with TRBJ2-6, with a possible D match to TRBD2 (7 bases). The CDR3 length is 17 residues. Between the trimmed V and J ends, which lost 1 base and 1 base, there was a span of 11 bases. Germline lookup yields CDR1 MGHRA and CDR2 YSYEKL. The CDR3 loop is CASSQAGGRSGANVLTF. CDR3 DNA: TGCGCCAGCAGCCAAGCCGGGGGGCGATCTGGGGCCAACGTCCTGACTTTC.

This chain joins TRBV29-1 and TRBJ1-1; TRBD1 matches at 8 bases. Trimming removed 4 bases from V and 5 bases from J; junction bases left unmatched: 6. This CDR3 spans 13 amino acids. Germline loops: CDR1 SQVTM, CDR2 ANQGSEA. As DNA, the CDR3 is TGCAGCGTTGCCCGGGACAGGCATACTGAAGCTTTCTTT. It yields the protein CSVARDRHTEAFF.

The rearrangement joins TRBV30 to TRBJ1-1, with 10 bases that match TRBD1. The germline CDR1 and CDR2 sequences are GTSNPN and SVGIG (reference sequence). V shed 3 bases and J 7 bases; nucleotides not matched to a gene: 11. The CDR3 runs 15 residues. DNA of the CDR3: TGTGCCTGGAGGGGTAGAGGGACAGGGGTTGTTGAAGCTTTCTTT. Encoded protein: CAWRGRGTGVVEAFF.

The chain combines TRBV20-1 with TRBJ2-7, with 10 bases fitting TRBD1. This CDR3 is 11 amino acids long. Germline V CDR1 and CDR2: DFQATT, SNEGSKA (reference sequence). The J segment lost 6 bases and the V segment lost 7 bases, leaving 3 bases of the junction unmatched. The CDR3 bases are TGCAGTGGGGACAGGGGTCGCGAGCAGTACTTC. Residues: CSGDRGREQYF.